This T cell receptor beta chain is drawn from a study of CXCR3-negative and CXCR3-positive naive CD8 T cells. As for this clonotype: Its specificity is not known.

There are 16 residues in the CDR3. CDR1 and CDR2 from the germline V gene are MGHRA and YSYEKL. Study-wide results and limits: Similar TRBV-TRBJ usage was seen in naive cells (both CXCR3-negative and CXCR3-positive), but memory cells differed. TCR strength was inferred from TRB CDR3 properties, while surface CD5 was comparable between naive subsets. Much lower diversity was found in memory CD8+ cells, while both naive subsets had comparably high diversity. Naive cells that were CXCR3-positive had more hydrophobic TRB CDR3s (compared with CXCR3-negative naive cells).

Cells classed as naive CD8+ T cells were CD45RO-CCR7+CD27+CD95-. cDNA libraries for TRB were generated by 5' RACE incorporating UMI labels. TCRdb re-called the 5' RACE reads; one entry per CDR3 protein, DNA not given. The table lists tens of thousands of distinct CDR3 sequences. The origin of this receptor is a human donor in good health. Some clones in this sample may be carry-over from other donors' samples. The chain joins TRBV4-1 to TRBJ2-2; lacking DNA, the TRBD2 call made by TCRdb goes unchecked. The sample consisted of naive CXCR3+ CD8+ T cells from blood. Subset defined: CD45RO-CCR7+CD27+CD95- naive CD8+ T cells expressing CXCR3 (TNR3+). The CDR3 region is CASTLGGSINTGELFF.